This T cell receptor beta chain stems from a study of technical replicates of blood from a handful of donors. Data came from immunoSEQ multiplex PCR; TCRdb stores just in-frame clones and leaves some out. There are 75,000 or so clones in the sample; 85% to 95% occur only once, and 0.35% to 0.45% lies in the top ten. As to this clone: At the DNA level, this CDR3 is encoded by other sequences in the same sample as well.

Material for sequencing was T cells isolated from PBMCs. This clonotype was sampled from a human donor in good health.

The CDR3 loop is CASRQGNTEAFF. The CDR3 bases are TGCGCCAGCAGGCAGGGGAACACTGAAGCTTTCTTT. V and J are TRBV5-1 and TRBJ1-1; possibly TRBD1 for D (5 bases). CDR3 length: 12 residues. The V end was cut by 5 bases, the J end by 1 base, with 6 bases between. Germline loops: CDR1 SGHRS, CDR2 YFSETQ.